What follows are 22 T cell receptor beta chains derived from one specimen sequenced in a study of blood T cells in healthy people across ages. A sample-barcoded 5' primer and a J-beta primer mix were used in a second PCR of roughly 7 to 12 cycles. In TCRdb, the 5' RACE reads were re-called with MiXCR into one record per CDR3 protein. This sample has 590,000 or so distinct CDR3 sequences, with approximately 30% found just once. Sequencing was done on a sample of blood. The receptor set was obtained from a woman over 75 in good health.

This clonotype has ten or more counts. CDR3 sequence: CAISEMGNYGYTF. DNA of the CDR3: TGTGCCATCAGTGAGATGGGGAACTATGGCTACACCTTC. The chain couples TRBV10-3 to TRBJ1-2, with unresolved D. This CDR3 region has 13 residues. V lost 2 bases to trimming and J lost 2 bases, with 6 bases between them. CDR1 and CDR2 (germline): ENHRY, SYGVKD.

V gene TRBV5-1 combines with J gene TRBJ1-1; 7 nucleotides match TRBD1. Germline V CDR1 and CDR2: SGHRS, YFSETQ. The CDR3 is 15 residues long. J gave up 5 bases and V 2 bases, and 9 bases lay outside the gene matches. The CDR3, as DNA: TGCGCCAGCAGCTTATTTGACAGGGCGGGAACTGAAGCTTTCTTT. This codes for CASSLFDRAGTEAFF.

On this clonotype: A much larger clone is a single base away; this may be a read error. This rearrangement joins TRBV9 to TRBJ2-3; no definite D call. Germline lookup yields CDR1 SGDLS and CDR2 YYNGEE. The CDR3 runs 13 residues. CDR3 residues: CVSSVALADTQYF. As DNA, the CDR3 is TGTGTCAGCAGCGTAGCTTTAGCAGATACGCAGTATTTT.

This clonotype showed up many times. V and J are TRBV24-1 and TRBJ2-4; 8 bases are a match to TRBD2. V lost 9 bases, J lost 0 bases, and 18 bases stayed unmatched. Germline V lookup: CDR1 KGHDR, CDR2 SFDVKD. The length of the CDR3 is 19 residues. The CDR3 DNA reads TGTGCCACCCCAGCGGGGGTGTACTCCCACGAGTTAGCCAAAAACATTCAGTACTTC. Protein sequence: CATPAGVYSHELAKNIQYF.

This clonotype was observed a few times. This chain uses TRBV7-9 with TRBJ1-1; no reliable D call. The CDR3 runs to 15 residues. CDR1 is SEHNR and CDR2 is FQNEAQ in the germline V gene (reference sequence). V gave up 2 bases and J gave up 6 bases, with 16 bases separating them. The CDR3: CASSLSFEGLAEAFF. CDR3 nucleotides: TGTGCCAGCAGCTTAAGTTTTGAAGGGTTAGCTGAAGCTTTCTTT.

Worth noting for this clonotype: A much larger clone lies one base from this, so it may be a read error. The J gene is TRBJ2-1, the V gene TRBV9; TRBD2 matches at 7 bases. This CDR3 has 14 amino acids. Germline V gene sequence: CDR1 SGDLS, CDR2 YYNGEE. The CDR3: CASSVSGTLNEQLF. CDR3 in DNA: TGTGCCAGCAGCGTAAGCGGGACCCTCAATGAGCAGCTCTTC.

This clonotype was detected many times. The V gene is TRBV6-1, the J gene TRBJ1-1; maybe TRBD1 (6 bases). The V gene's germline CDR1 is MNHNS and CDR2 SASEGT. The CDR3 extends over 15 amino acids. V shed 3 bases and J shed 0 bases, with 11 bases lying between them. CDR3 amino acids: CASSDPRGLNTEAFF. The CDR3 bases are TGTGCCAGCAGTGACCCCAGGGGTCTGAACACTGAAGCTTTCTTT.

This clonotype was seen a few times. The gene calls are TRBV20-1 and TRBJ2-1, with 9 bases that match TRBD1. The V gene's germline CDR1 is DFQATT and CDR2 SNEGSKA (reference sequence). V trimming: 7 bases; J trimming: 13 bases; junction bases outside the gene matches: 11. The CDR3 contains 12 residues. CDR3 DNA sequence: TGCAGTGTTAAACAGGGGGCCAGCCACCAGTTCTTC. This encodes CSVKQGASHQFF.

This clonotype has just a few counts. The chain uses TRBV7-2 and TRBJ1-5; no clear D gene. Germline CDR1 SGHTA, CDR2 FQGNSA. The CDR3 is 15 amino acids. Trimming left V 5 bases short and J 4 bases short, with 15 bases between. The CDR3 is CASSASWDWNQPQHF. CDR3 DNA: TGTGCCAGCAGCGCAAGCTGGGATTGGAATCAGCCCCAGCATTTT.

This clonotype was detected only a few times. A much larger clone differs from this one at a single base, so this may be a read error. This chain links TRBV20-1 with TRBJ2-5; 8 nucleotides line up with TRBD2. This CDR3 comprises 15 residues. V shed 0 bases and J 9 bases; nucleotides not matched to a gene: 12. From germline, CDR1 is DFQATT and CDR2 SNEGSKA (reference sequence). The chain's CDR3 is CSARDGAGEVEAQYF. In DNA, the CDR3 is TGCAGTGCTAGAGATGGAGCGGGGGAGGTGGAGGCCCAGTACTTC.

The table lists this clonotype with a few counts. The J gene is TRBJ1-3, the V gene TRBV14, with 11 bases lining up with TRBD1. Trimming at V came to 8 bases and at J to 2 bases, leaving 5 bases not matched to a gene. Germline-derived CDR1 and CDR2 are SGHDN and FVKESK. This CDR3 has 15 amino acids. The CDR3 DNA reads as TGTGCCAGCCGCCGGACAGGGGGCACTGGAAACACCATATATTTT. This encodes CASRRTGGTGNTIYF.

The genes are TRBV7-2 and TRBJ2-5; D is ambiguous. This CDR3 is built from 14 residues. V dropped 1 base and J dropped 2 bases, with 8 bases sitting between them. Per the germline V gene, CDR1 is SGHTA and CDR2 is FQGNSA. In nucleotides, the CDR3 is TGTGCCAGCAGCTTAGGGCCCCAGCAAGAGACCCAGTACTTC. Its translation: CASSLGPQQETQYF.

V gene TRBV5-6 combines with J gene TRBJ1-6; TRBD1 matches at 8 bases. This CDR3 has 17 amino acids. The germline V gene encodes CDR1 SGHDT and CDR2 YYEEEE. V lost 0 bases to trimming and J lost 10 bases; unmatched junction nucleotides: 12. Written as DNA, the CDR3 is TGTGCCAGCAGCTTGGGGACAGGGACCCTGATAGGGTCACCCCTCCACTTT. Protein: CASSLGTGTLIGSPLHF.

As regards this clonotype: This may stem from a read error, because a much larger clone lies one nucleotide away. The V and J genes are TRBV12-3 or TRBV12-4 and TRBJ2-5; tentative D call: TRBD1 (5 bases). The CDR3 loop spans 13 amino acids. CDR3 nucleotides: TGTGCCAGCAGTTTATTCGGACAAGAGACCCAGTGCTTC. Protein product: CASSLFGQETQCF.

V is TRBV20-1 and J is TRBJ1-1; D is unresolved. V was clipped by 6 bases and J by 5 bases, with 13 bases between them. The CDR3 is 12 amino acids. Germline V gene lookup returns CDR1 DFQATT and CDR2 SNEGSKA (reference sequence). Here the CDR3 DNA reads TGCAGTGCGGACCGGGGTAGGACTGAAGCTTTCTTT. It yields the protein CSADRGRTEAFF.

This clonotype was seen at least ten times. The chain employs TRBV6-5 and TRBJ2-1; D is undetermined. This CDR3 contains 14 residues. V was cut by 0 bases and J by 4 bases, with 7 bases left in between. The germline V gene encodes CDR1 MNHEY and CDR2 SVGAGI. CDR3 protein: CASSYSNSYNEQFF. Here the CDR3 DNA reads TGTGCCAGCAGTTACTCGAACTCTTACAATGAGCAGTTCTTC.

The gene calls are TRBV7-2 and TRBJ2-7; 10 nucleotides align to TRBD1. Unmatched junction bases numbered 4, after V lost 3 bases and J lost 11 bases. Germline loops: CDR1 SGHTA, CDR2 FQGNSA. The CDR3 has 12 amino acids. This chain's CDR3 is CASSFDRGRKYF. DNA of the CDR3: TGTGCCAGCAGCTTTGACAGGGGGCGCAAGTACTTC.

Ten or more counts support this clonotype. This chain links TRBV30 with TRBJ1-2, with D unresolved. The CDR3 covers 13 residues. The V end lost 4 bases, the J end lost 3 bases, and 12 bases lay between the germline ends. Germline CDR1 GTSNPN, CDR2 SVGIG (reference sequence). CDR3 DNA sequence: TGTGCCTGGACTCCTCCGGGTGACTATGGCTACACCTTC. Amino acid sequence: CAWTPPGDYGYTF. The full variable domain, completed using reference TRBV30 and TRBJ1-2, is SQTIHQWPATLVQPVGSPLSLECTVEGTSNPNLYWYRQAAGRGLQLLFYSVGIGQISSEVPQNLSASRPQDRQFILSSKKLLLSDSGFYLCAWTPPGDYGYTFGSGTRLTVV.

The genes are TRBV5-5 and TRBJ2-7, with TRBD2 identical over 10 bases. Unmatched junction bases numbered 13, after V lost 4 bases and J lost 3 bases. The CDR3 totals 17 residues. Per the germline V gene, CDR1 is SGHKS and CDR2 is YYEKEE (reference sequence). The CDR3 nucleotides are TGTGCCAGCAGCCATCAGACAGGGACTAGCGATTTCTACGAGCAGTACTTC. It translates to CASSHQTGTSDFYEQYF.

The chain combines TRBV20-1 with TRBJ2-6, with D hard to call. Germline CDR1 and CDR2: DFQATT and SNEGSKA (reference sequence). The CDR3 is 13 residues long. The V end was cut by 3 bases, the J end by 5 bases, with 8 bases between. The CDR3 DNA follows: TGCAGTGCTAGCTCGGGCTGGGCCAACGTCCTGACTTTC. It yields the protein CSASSGWANVLTF.

The sample holds many counts of this clonotype. V and J are TRBV15 and TRBJ1-2; D gene unclear. The V gene lost 5 bases and the J gene lost 0 bases, with 7 bases spanning the gap. Looked up from germline, CDR1 is LNHNV and CDR2 is YYDKDF (reference sequence). This CDR3 comprises 13 residues. The DNA for the CDR3 is TGTGCCACCAGCCTCCGGACTAACTATGGCTACACCTTC. It yields the protein CATSLRTNYGYTF. The entire variable domain, with the rest obtained from reference TRBV15 and TRBJ1-2, is as follows: DAMVIQNPRYQVTQFGKPVTLSCSQTLNHNVMYWYQQKSSQAPKLLFHYYDKDFNNEADTPDNFQSRRPNTSFCFLDIRSPGLGDTAMYLCATSLRTNYGYTFGSGTRLTVV.

This clonotype was picked up many times. The chain recombines TRBV4-2 with TRBJ1-2; TRBD1 matches at 9 bases. Losses at the gene ends were 0 bases for V and 8 bases for J; bases not matched to a gene: 7. The germline CDR1 and CDR2 sequences are LGHNA and YNFKEQ. This CDR3 comprises 15 residues. The CDR3, as DNA: TGTGCCAGCAGCCAAGAATTACAGGGGGCAAACGGCTACACCTTC. Amino acids: CASSQELQGANGYTF.